This T cell receptor (beta chain) was recovered during a study of vaccination and CD4 T cells after COVID-19. Looked up from germline, CDR1 is SQVTM and CDR2 is ANQGSEA. Germline trimming cut 2 bases from V and 0 bases from J; bases unmatched to any gene: 0. The CDR3 is 13 residues long. Treatment: approximately nine-day PBMC culture with coronavirus spike peptide pools or control peptides (ViraFEST assay). With respect to this clonotype: What it binds is not known.

Cultured CD4+ T cell DNA was sequenced using the Oncomine TCR Beta short-read assay. TCRdb itself ran the PCR reads through MiXCR, one entry per CDR3 protein. Among some 15,000 distinct CDR3 sequences listed, roughly 73% were seen once. The source material was CD4+ T cells from blood, cultured in vitro. The sequence was obtained from a human donor who had recovered from COVID-19. This chain joins TRBV29-1 and TRBJ1-2, with 7 bases lining up with TRBD1. The DNA for the CDR3 is TGCAGCGTTGAACAGGGGGCTAACTATGGCTACACCTTC. This sequence encodes CSVEQGANYGYTF. Full variable domain (missing parts from reference TRBV29-1 and TRBJ1-2): SAVISQKPSRDICQRGTSLTIQCQVDSQVTMMFWYRQQPGQSLTLIATANQGSEATYESGFVIDKFPISRPNLTFSTLTVSNMSPEDSSIYLCSVEQGANYGYTFGSGTRLTVV.